The 28 T cell receptor beta chains reported below all come from one sample, sequenced in a study of CD8+CD57+ T cells in acquired aplastic anemia. According to the study, genomic DNA was the template for TCR beta VDJ and CDR3 profiling. TCRdb reprocessed the reads with MiXCR, giving one entry per CDR3 protein. This sample yields around 79,000 distinct CDR3 sequences, of which under 80% are seen a single time; approximately 80% belongs to the top ten. The authors sequenced patients whose flow cytometry had shown CD8+CD57+ cell expansion. Sequences were obtained from sorted CD4+, CD8+, or CD8+CD57+ T cells (not recorded which) from PBMCs. Receptors originate from a human donor with aplastic anemia.

The V gene is TRBV29-1, the J gene TRBJ2-3; 14 bases agree with TRBD2. The germline V gene has CDR1 SQVTM and CDR2 ANQGSEA. With V trimmed by 6 bases and J by 4 bases, 6 bases remained unmatched. The CDR3 loop spans 15 amino acids. The CDR3 loop is CSVPGTSGRSDTQYF. The CDR3 region has the DNA TGCAGCGTGCCCGGGACTAGCGGGAGATCAGATACGCAGTATTTT.

The gene calls are TRBV15 and TRBJ1-1; no reliable D call. This CDR3 has 15 residues. The V end was cut by 0 bases, the J end by 11 bases, with 19 bases between. Germline V gives CDR1 LNHNV, CDR2 YYDKDF (reference sequence). As DNA, the CDR3 is TGTGCCACCAGCAGAGATGTAGGTAGGTGCAGGCTGGCTTTCTTT. This gives the protein CATSRDVGRCRLAFF.

This clonotype has a single count. The V gene is TRBV10-3, the J gene TRBJ1-2; 7 bases line up with TRBD1. Germline CDR1 is ENHRY and CDR2 is SYGVKD. The CDR3 consists of 13 residues. Trimming removed 8 bases from V and 3 bases from J; junction bases left unmatched: 6. CDR3 in DNA: TGTGCCATCCGACAGGGAAGGGACTATGGCTACACCTTC. The encoded protein is CAIRQGRDYGYTF.

The gene calls are TRBV24-1 and TRBJ1-6; unclear D gene. Germline assignment: CDR1 KGHDR and CDR2 SFDVKD. Trimming stripped 4 bases from V and 5 bases from J, with 14 bases between. This CDR3 comprises 16 residues. CDR3 protein: CATSDLDITHNSPLHF. Here the CDR3 DNA reads TGTGCCACCAGTGACCTTGACATAACTCATAATTCACCCCTCCACTTT.

There are a few counts of this clonotype. The chain links TRBV24-1 to TRBJ2-5; 7 bases line up with TRBD1. CDR1 KGHDR and CDR2 SFDVKD come from the germline V gene. The ends lost 4 bases at V and 1 base at J; junction bases unmatched: 2. This CDR3 is built from 14 residues. The CDR3 DNA reads TGTGCCACCAGTGAGAGGGACAGCCAAGAGACCCAGTACTTC. Amino acid sequence: CATSERDSQETQYF.

This clonotype was recorded at least ten times. V usage is TRBV15 and J usage is TRBJ1-5, with a weak D call TRBD1 (5 bases). Germline lookup yields CDR1 LNHNV and CDR2 YYDKDF (reference sequence). V was pared by 6 bases and J by 7 bases, with 13 bases between. The CDR3 consists of 13 residues. In DNA, the CDR3 is TGTGCCACCAGTATGGGGGTCCCCCAGCCCCAGCATTTT. It specifies CATSMGVPQPQHF. Full variable domain (missing parts from reference TRBV15 and TRBJ1-5): DAMVIQNPRYQVTQFGKPVTLSCSQTLNHNVMYWYQQKSSQAPKLLFHYYDKDFNNEADTPDNFQSRRPNTSFCFLDIRSPGLGDTAMYLCATSMGVPQPQHFGDGTRLSIL.

This clonotype occurred many times. The chain couples TRBV9 to TRBJ2-7, with 8 bases matching TRBD2. CDR1 is SGDLS and CDR2 is YYNGEE in the germline V gene. The CDR3 runs 14 residues. J lost 0 bases, V lost 2 bases, and 1 base had no gene match. In DNA, the CDR3 is TGTGCCAGCAGCGTCGGGGGGGACTCCTACGAGCAGTACTTC. This codes for CASSVGGDSYEQYF.

This clonotype came up a few times. J is TRBJ2-1 and V is TRBV11-1; TRBD2 matches 7 bases. Germline loops: CDR1 SGHAT, CDR2 FQDESV (reference sequence). CDR3 length equals 17 residues. After removal of 0 bases from V and 4 bases from J, the junction contained 9 bases not matched to a gene. Written as DNA, the CDR3 is TGTGCCAGCAGCTTAGCTGAGTGGGAGGGCCGGTACAATGAGCAGTTCTTC. Translating gives CASSLAEWEGRYNEQFF. Supplemented by reference TRBV11-1 and TRBJ2-1, the full variable domain reads EAEVAQSPRYKITEKSQAVAFWCDPISGHATLYWYRQILGQGPELLVQFQDESVVDDSQLPKDRFSAERLKGVDSTLKIQPAELGDSAMYLCASSLAEWEGRYNEQFFGPGTRLTVL.

This clonotype was observed many times. This chain links TRBV11-1 with TRBJ2-3, with D perhaps matching TRBD2 (6 bases). Trimming left V 0 bases short and J 8 bases short, with 18 bases between. This CDR3 contains 16 residues. CDR1 SGHAT and CDR2 FQDESV come from the germline V gene (reference sequence). The CDR3 region is CASSLAEGTGPFTQYF. The CDR3 DNA follows: TGTGCCAGCAGCTTAGCGGAGGGGACTGGCCCTTTTACGCAGTATTTT.

The chain employs TRBV5-5 and TRBJ1-2; possible D gene TRBD1, 5 bases. CDR3 length equals 14 residues. Germline loops: CDR1 SGHKS, CDR2 YYEKEE (reference sequence). The germline V and J ends were trimmed by 4 bases and 2 bases, with 12 bases remaining between them. CDR3 nucleotide sequence: TGTGCCAGCAGCGGGGCAGGGAGGAACTATGGCTACACCTTC. This translates into CASSGAGRNYGYTF. Full variable domain (outside the CDR3, taken from reference TRBV5-5 and TRBJ1-2): DAGVTQSPTHLIKTRGQQVTLRCSPISGHKSVSWYQQVLGQGPQFIFQYYEKEERGRGNFPDRFSARQFPNYSSELNVNALLLGDSALYLCASSGAGRNYGYTFGSGTRLTVV.

The chain employs TRBV29-1 and TRBJ2-1; 8 nucleotides align to TRBD2. Germline CDR1 is SQVTM and CDR2 is ANQGSEA. CDR3 length: 15 amino acids. V shed 1 base and J 4 bases; nucleotides not matched to a gene: 6. The CDR3 reads CSVEGVAGNYNEQFF. In DNA form, the CDR3 reads TGCAGCGTTGAAGGGGTAGCGGGGAATTACAATGAGCAGTTCTTC.

J is TRBJ1-3 and V is TRBV4-2, with D perhaps TRBD1 (6 bases). The germline V gene encodes CDR1 LGHNA and CDR2 YNFKEQ. The CDR3 covers 18 residues. Trimming took off 8 bases at V and 0 bases at J, with 23 bases between the two ends. The CDR3 nucleotides are TGTGCCAGCTTAGCTTTCCCCCTGACAGGAAACTCTGGAAACACCATATATTTT. It codes for CASLAFPLTGNSGNTIYF.

V and J are TRBV10-2 and TRBJ1-2; D is perhaps TRBD1 (5 bases). Trimming shortened V by 8 bases and J by 7 bases, and 17 bases separated the two germline ends. From germline, CDR1 is WSHSY and CDR2 SAAADI. The CDR3 has 13 residues. This CDR3 is CASESGSGCGYTF. The CDR3 nucleotides are TGCGCCAGCGAGTCAGGGTCTGGCTGTGGCTACACCTTC.

The chain couples TRBV4-3 to TRBJ1-2, with 7 bases aligning to TRBD1. Germline V gene lookup returns CDR1 LGHNA and CDR2 YSLEER. The CDR3 covers 17 residues. V shed 1 base, J shed 0 bases, and the junction held 8 bases outside the gene matches. The CDR3 spells CASSQALTGASNYGYTF. CDR3 sequence (DNA): TGCGCCAGCAGCCAAGCACTTACAGGGGCCTCTAACTATGGCTACACCTTC.

The V gene is TRBV9, the J gene TRBJ1-2; a weak D match, TRBD1 (5 bases). Germline V gene sequence: CDR1 SGDLS, CDR2 YYNGEE. V was clipped by 3 bases and J by 0 bases, with 12 bases between them. This CDR3 region has 15 residues. The CDR3 nucleotides read TGTGCCAGCAGCGCGGGGGGAACGCCTAACTATGGCTACACCTTC. Its translation is CASSAGGTPNYGYTF. Combining the CDR3 with reference TRBV9 and TRBJ1-2 gives the whole variable domain DSGVTQTPKHLITATGQRVTLRCSPRSGDLSVYWYQQSLDQGLQFLIQYYNGEERAKGNILERFSAQQFPDLHSELNLSSLELGDSALYFCASSAGGTPNYGYTFGSGTRLTVV.

This clonotype has just one count. DNA for the CDR3: TGCGCCAGCAGCCTACAGACGAACACCGGGGAGCTGTTTTTT. As protein: CASSLQTNTGELFF. This rearrangement joins TRBV4-3 to TRBJ2-2; D gene ambiguous. Trimming removed 4 bases at V and 0 bases at J, with 6 bases between. Per germline, CDR1 LGHNA and CDR2 YSLEER. The CDR3 runs 14 residues.

The chain is built from TRBV11-1 and TRBJ2-1, with no clear D. The V gene's germline CDR1 is SGHAT and CDR2 FQDESV (reference sequence). Between the trimmed V and J ends, which lost 1 base and 0 bases, there was a span of 7 bases. The CDR3 covers 15 residues. The CDR3 sequence is CASSLVRHSYNEQFF. The CDR3 region has the DNA TGTGCCAGCAGCTTAGTACGACACTCCTACAATGAGCAGTTCTTC.

In DNA form, the CDR3 reads TGCGCCAGCAGCTTGGAAACCTTGAACACTGAAGCTTTCTTT. Translation: CASSLETLNTEAFF. The chain recombines TRBV5-1 with TRBJ1-1; D not resolved. With 0 bases removed from V and 0 bases from J, the gap between germline ends came to 6 bases. The CDR3 is 14 residues long. CDR1 and CDR2 from the germline V gene are SGHRS and YFSETQ.

This chain links TRBV10-2 with TRBJ1-3, with D unclear. From germline, CDR1 is WSHSY and CDR2 SAAADI. The CDR3 loop spans 16 amino acids. Trimming cost V 7 bases and J 0 bases, with 16 bases left between them. CDR3 DNA: TGCGCCAGCACCCAGCCCCCGATGAGCTCTGGAAACACCATATATTTT. Translated: CASTQPPMSSGNTIYF.

The chain couples TRBV5-8 to TRBJ2-5; D may be TRBD2 (5 bases). Germline V lookup: CDR1 SGHTS, CDR2 YDEGEE. This CDR3 spans 17 amino acids. Trimming left V 7 bases short and J 0 bases short, with 22 bases between. The CDR3 loop reads CASVRDGVQRDQETQYF. CDR3 coding DNA: TGTGCCAGCGTCCGGGATGGAGTACAGAGGGACCAAGAGACCCAGTACTTC.

The rearrangement links TRBV10-3 to TRBJ2-5; 11 bases line up with TRBD1. This CDR3 has 16 amino acids. Looked up from germline, CDR1 is ENHRY and CDR2 is SYGVKD. V was clipped by 3 bases and J by 4 bases; unmatched bases: 7. This CDR3 reads CAISEPGQGVRETQYF. The DNA for the CDR3 is TGTGCCATCAGTGAACCGGGACAGGGGGTAAGAGAGACCCAGTACTTC.

This clonotype has ten or more counts. The gene calls are TRBV6-1 and TRBJ2-7; TRBD2 aligns across 14 bases. Germline V gene data show CDR1 as MNHNS and CDR2 as SASEGT. V was clipped by 5 bases and J by 5 bases; unmatched bases: 5. The CDR3 consists of 15 residues. For the CDR3, the DNA is TGTGCCAGCAGTACTCCGGGACTAGCGGGAGACGAGCAGTACTTC. It translates to CASSTPGLAGDEQYF.

To note about this clonotype: Given a much more abundant clone one base away, this may be a read error. This rearrangement joins TRBV6-4 to TRBJ2-3; 10 bases align to TRBD2. The CDR3 contains 14 residues. Germline CDR1 is MRHNA and CDR2 is SNTAGT. As DNA, the CDR3 is TGTGCCAGCAGTGCTAGCGGGAGCACAGATACGCTGTATTTT. This gives the protein CASSASGSTDTLYF.

The V call is TRBV24-1, the J call TRBJ2-1; 7 bases map to TRBD2. Germline CDR1 reads KGHDR; CDR2 reads SFDVKD. After removal of 0 bases from V and 3 bases from J, the junction contained 7 bases not matched to a gene. This CDR3 is 17 amino acids long. The CDR3 sequence: CATSDLRAGVGYNEQFF. In nucleotides, the CDR3 is TGTGCCACCAGTGATTTGCGGGCGGGAGTCGGCTACAATGAGCAGTTCTTC.

V and J are TRBV24-1 and TRBJ2-3; D is tentatively TRBD1 or TRBD2 (5 bases each). Between the trimmed V and J ends, which lost 2 bases and 6 bases, there was a span of 11 bases. The CDR3 totals 14 residues. The germline V gene has CDR1 KGHDR and CDR2 SFDVKD. In DNA form, the CDR3 reads TGTGCCACCAGTGATTGGGGCGGGTCGGATACGCAGTATTTT. Translation gives CATSDWGGSDTQYF.

The rearrangement joins TRBV10-3 to TRBJ2-7; no clear D. Germline CDR1 and CDR2: ENHRY and SYGVKD. V was trimmed by 2 bases and J by 6 bases, leaving 8 bases between them. The CDR3 totals 12 residues. CDR3 DNA: TGTGCCATCAGTGAGCCCCGTGGCGAGCAGTACTTC. Translated, it gives CAISEPRGEQYF.

This clonotype has more than one count but fewer than ten. This chain joins TRBV29-1 and TRBJ2-5, with 11 positions matching TRBD1. Germline V gives CDR1 SQVTM, CDR2 ANQGSEA. The CDR3 is 15 residues long. Unmatched junction bases numbered 11, after V lost 6 bases and J lost 5 bases. The CDR3 here is CSVRPGTGGLETQYF. Here the CDR3 DNA reads TGCAGCGTAAGACCAGGGACAGGGGGGCTTGAGACCCAGTACTTC.

This chain links TRBV29-1 with TRBJ2-7; 12 bases are shared with TRBD2. The trim removed 7 bases at V and 5 bases at J, leaving 3 bases unmatched. This CDR3 spans 12 amino acids. CDR1 and CDR2 (germline): SQVTM, ANQGSEA. Here the CDR3 reads CSGGTSGHEQYF. Written as DNA, the CDR3 is TGCAGCGGTGGGACTAGCGGGCACGAGCAGTACTTC.